This T cell receptor (beta chain) was retrieved from a study of cytomegalovirus exposure and HLA in healthy donors. Overall study results and limits: A missense DCLRE1C variant was associated with V- and J-gene trimming of TCR beta chains in a later analysis, and an independent cohort replicated the association. TCR beta sequences numbering roughly 16,000 were associated with HLA alleles at 0.05 false discovery rate in a later analysis. Links to common viral pathogens appeared, in a later analysis, for several of the most significant clusters.

Trimming took 5 bases from V and 6 from J, leaving 22 bases between them. From germline, CDR1 is SGHAT and CDR2 FQNNGV. This CDR3 has 16 residues. Notes on this clone: What it recognizes is unknown.

Primers for the PCR totalled 60 Vbeta and 13 Jbeta. TCRdb keeps only in-frame clones here, not all; method: immunoSEQ multiplex PCR. Of just over 150,000 clones listed, roughly 82% are singletons. The receptor was isolated from a man aged 45 to 65 in good health and CMV-seropositive. The chain combines TRBV11-2 with TRBJ1-2; possible D gene TRBD1, 6 bases. Sequencing input: PBMCs. The CDR3 reads CASSLRGGRESDGYTF. CDR3 DNA sequence: TGTGCCAGCAGCCTGCGCGGGGGCAGGGAGTCTGATGGCTACACCTTC. Supplemented by reference TRBV11-2 and TRBJ1-2, the full variable domain reads EAGVAQSPRYKIIEKRQSVAFWCNPISGHATLYWYQQILGQGPKLLIQFQNNGVVDDSQLPKDRFSAERLKGVDSTLKIQPAKLEDSAVYLCASSLRGGRESDGYTFGSGTRLTVV.